The 5 T cell receptor beta chains below come from one sample, sequenced in a study of response to subunit inactivated influenza vaccine. MiXCR, run by TCRdb on the RT-PCR reads, gives a single entry per CDR3 protein. Of more than 450,000 distinct CDR3 sequences in the sample, around 8% were seen once. The sample was PBMCs from blood, taken around 25 months after vaccination. These TCRs come from a man between 50 and 69 years old who received an inactivated influenza vaccine.

This clonotype was seen at least ten times. The rearrangement joins TRBV9 to TRBJ2-2, with D perhaps matching TRBD2 (5 bases). V was cut by 4 bases and J by 3 bases, with 13 bases left in between. This CDR3 has 15 residues. Looked up from germline, CDR1 is SGDLS and CDR2 is YYNGEE. The CDR3 spells CASSPEGAYTGELFF. CDR3 DNA: TGTGCCAGCAGCCCAGAGGGAGCTTACACCGGGGAGCTGTTTTTT.

This clonotype turned up a few times. The chain employs TRBV7-8 and TRBJ1-5; tentative D call: TRBD1 (5 bases). The CDR3 length is 15 residues. The ends were cut back, 5 bases at V and 0 bases at J, with 11 bases in the middle. Germline CDR1 and CDR2: SGHVS and FQNEAQ. In DNA form, the CDR3 reads TGTGCCAGCAGCCCGGGACTGAGTAGCAATCAGCCCCAGCATTTT. It yields the protein CASSPGLSSNQPQHF.

This clonotype appeared a few times. J is TRBJ2-6 and V is TRBV20-1; possibly TRBD1 for D (5 bases). The CDR3 length is 14 residues. The V end lost 6 bases, the J end lost 2 bases, and 11 bases lay between the germline ends. CDR1 DFQATT and CDR2 SNEGSKA come from the germline V gene (reference sequence). This chain's CDR3 is CSARARAGANVLTF. The CDR3 DNA reads as TGCAGTGCCAGGGCCCGCGCTGGGGCCAACGTCCTGACTTTC.

This clonotype was observed at least ten times. The chain links TRBV5-6 to TRBJ2-3; the match to TRBD1 covers 8 bases. The trim removed 2 bases at V and 0 bases at J, leaving 5 bases unmatched. Germline values: CDR1 SGHDT, CDR2 YYEEEE. The CDR3 totals 16 residues. The chain's CDR3 is CASSFSGTGSTDTQYF. The CDR3 DNA is TGTGCCAGCAGCTTCTCCGGGACAGGAAGCACAGATACGCAGTATTTT.

This clonotype appeared a single time. CDR3 sequence: CASRGMGSYNEQFF. The CDR3, as DNA: TGTGCCAGCAGGGGAATGGGCTCCTACAATGAGCAGTTCTTC. The rearrangement links TRBV12-3 or TRBV12-4 to TRBJ2-1; no reliable D call. With 6 bases removed from V and 0 bases from J, the gap between germline ends came to 9 bases. The CDR3 consists of 14 residues.